This T cell receptor (beta chain) was sequenced during a study of blood T cell repertoires in COVID-19. Study in general: COVID-19 samples collected from the United States, Italy and Spain covered acute and convalescent phases. T cells, B-cell-depleted T cells, or PBMCs provided the cDNA or gDNA that served as material.

Germline V lookup: CDR1 LGHNA, CDR2 YSLEER. CDR3 size: 16 residues. After removal of 0 bases from V and 4 bases from J, the junction contained 5 bases not matched to a gene. Per the authors' pipeline: Nucleated cell counts were estimated from reference gene primer amplification. The table came from immunoSEQ multiplex PCR; TCRdb's copy has only in-frame clones and leaves some out. The V and J calls and clone size are taken from that table; D and trimming were inferred from the DNA. The table has about 94,000 clones, 80% to 85% seen once. Sequencing was performed on peripheral blood. The V call is TRBV4-3, the J call TRBJ2-7, with TRBD2 matching 11 bases. This TCR came from a man aged 55 to 70 with acute or convalescent COVID-19. Written as DNA, the CDR3 is TGCGCCAGCAGCCAAGATCTAGCGGGGGGACGTTACGAGCAGTACTTC. This sequence encodes CASSQDLAGGRYEQYF.